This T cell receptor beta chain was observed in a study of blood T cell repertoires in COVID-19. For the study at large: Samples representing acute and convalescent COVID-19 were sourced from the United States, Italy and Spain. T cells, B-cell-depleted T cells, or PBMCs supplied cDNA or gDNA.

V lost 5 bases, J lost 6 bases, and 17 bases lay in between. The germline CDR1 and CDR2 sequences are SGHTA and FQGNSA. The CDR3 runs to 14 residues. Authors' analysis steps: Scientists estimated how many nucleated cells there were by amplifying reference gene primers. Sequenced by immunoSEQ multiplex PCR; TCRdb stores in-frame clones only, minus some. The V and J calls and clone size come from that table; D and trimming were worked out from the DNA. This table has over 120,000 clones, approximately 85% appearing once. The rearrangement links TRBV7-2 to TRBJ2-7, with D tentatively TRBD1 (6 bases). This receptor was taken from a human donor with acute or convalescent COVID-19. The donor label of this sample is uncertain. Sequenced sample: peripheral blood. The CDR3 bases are TGTGCCAGCAGCACAAGACACCAGGGGTCCGAGCAGTACGTC. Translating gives CASSTRHQGSEQYV.